The 7 T cell receptor beta chains below come from one sample, sequenced in a study of metastatic and nonmetastatic thyroid tumors (dated by TCRdb to about 2020). Library preparation was by PCR. Sequenced using an Illumina HiSeq 4000. TCRdb trimmed public reads at Q25 via fastp, called clones via MiXCR and kept in-frame beta chains. A total of about 90,000 clones appear in this sample, roughly 8.6% of them only once. Under 9% of the sample is in the top ten clones. No patient had received any treatment before thyroid surgery. Sequences were obtained from blood. The receptor source for this set is a female donor with papillary thyroid cancer or a benign thyroid nodule (not recorded which). Some clones in this sample may be carry-over from other donors' samples.

This clone was observed many times. The rearrangement links TRBV7-9 to TRBJ2-1, with a possible D match to TRBD2 (5 bases). V was pared by 3 bases and J by 10 bases, with 10 bases between. This CDR3 has 12 amino acids. Germline V CDR1 and CDR2: SEHNR, FQNEAQ (reference sequence). The CDR3 region has the DNA TGTGCCAGCAGCTTGTCCCGACTAGAGCAGTTCTTC. Amino acid sequence: CASSLSRLEQFF.

This clone was recorded at least ten times. The CDR3 region is CAISEGSGRYNEQFF. CDR3 DNA sequence: TGTGCCATCAGTGAGGGTAGCGGGCGTTACAATGAGCAGTTCTTC. The chain uses TRBV10-3 and TRBJ2-1, with 7 positions matching TRBD2. The germline CDR1 and CDR2 sequences are ENHRY and SYGVKD. J gave up 4 bases and V 2 bases, and 5 bases lay outside the gene matches. CDR3 length equals 15 residues.

This clone turned up a few times. The V gene is TRBV20-1, the J gene TRBJ2-3; TRBD1 agrees at 8 bases. Trimming cost V 5 bases and J 0 bases; bases outside gene matches: 13. Germline-derived CDR1 and CDR2 are DFQATT and SNEGSKA (reference sequence). The CDR3 loop spans 17 amino acids. The CDR3 protein is CSARKWDRSTSTDTQYF. Here the CDR3 DNA reads TGCAGTGCTCGAAAATGGGACAGGTCTACTAGCACAGATACGCAGTATTTT.

This clone was counted at least ten times. The chain recombines TRBV18 with TRBJ1-5; D unresolved. Germline lookup yields CDR1 KGHSH and CDR2 LQKENI. CDR3 length equals 13 residues. Trimming took off 2 bases at V and 7 bases at J, with 9 bases between the two ends. CDR3 protein: CASSPREGQPQHF. CDR3 DNA sequence: TGTGCCAGCTCACCAAGGGAGGGACAGCCCCAGCATTTT.

At least ten counts were recorded for this clone. The rearrangement links TRBV19 to TRBJ2-1, with TRBD2 identical over 8 bases. Germline V gene lookup returns CDR1 LNHDA and CDR2 SQIVND (reference sequence). V was clipped by 4 bases and J by 6 bases; unmatched bases: 2. The CDR3 loop spans 13 amino acids. The CDR3, as DNA: TGTGCCAGTAGTAGTCGGGGGGGCAATGAGCAGTTCTTC. This codes for CASSSRGGNEQFF.

Note on this clone: An end of the junction does not agree with germline; a read error may underlie this. The chain couples TRBV30 to TRBJ1-5, with 9 bases that match TRBD1. Germline CDR1 reads GTSNPN; CDR2 reads SVGIG (reference sequence). This CDR3 has 14 residues. The CDR3 reads CACSTGTGLEPQHF. The CDR3 DNA sequence: TGTGCCTGTAGTACTGGGACAGGGCTGGAGCCCCAGCATTTC.

This clone has a count of ten or more. The genes are TRBV2 and TRBJ2-2, with 11 bases that match TRBD2. V shed 2 bases, J shed 6 bases, and the junction held 5 bases outside the gene matches. The CDR3 sequence is 16 residues long. Germline V gene data show CDR1 as SNHLY and CDR2 as FYNNEI. The CDR3 DNA sequence: TGTGCCAGCAGTGAACCGGGACTAGCGGCACCCGGGGAGCTGTTTTTT. This encodes CASSEPGLAAPGELFF.